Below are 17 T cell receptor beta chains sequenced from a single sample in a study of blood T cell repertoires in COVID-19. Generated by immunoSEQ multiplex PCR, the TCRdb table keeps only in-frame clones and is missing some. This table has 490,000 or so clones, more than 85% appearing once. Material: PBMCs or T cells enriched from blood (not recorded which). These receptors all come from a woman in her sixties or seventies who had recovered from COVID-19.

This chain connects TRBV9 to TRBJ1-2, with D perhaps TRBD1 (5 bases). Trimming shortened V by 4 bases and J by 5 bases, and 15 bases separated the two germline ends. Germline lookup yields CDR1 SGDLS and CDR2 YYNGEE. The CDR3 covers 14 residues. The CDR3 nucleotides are TGTGCCAGCAGCATGACAGCGTCTGGGTATGGCTACACCTTC. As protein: CASSMTASGYGYTF.

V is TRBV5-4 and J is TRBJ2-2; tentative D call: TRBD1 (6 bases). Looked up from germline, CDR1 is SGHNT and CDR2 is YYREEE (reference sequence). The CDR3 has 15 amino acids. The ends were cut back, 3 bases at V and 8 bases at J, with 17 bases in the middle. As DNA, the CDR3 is TGTGCCAGCAGCTGGGGGCTCCGGGTCGGAGGGGAGCTGTTTTTT. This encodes CASSWGLRVGGELFF.

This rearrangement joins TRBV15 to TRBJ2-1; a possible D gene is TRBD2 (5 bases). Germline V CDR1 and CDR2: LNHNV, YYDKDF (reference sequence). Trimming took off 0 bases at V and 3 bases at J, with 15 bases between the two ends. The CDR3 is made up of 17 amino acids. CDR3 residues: CATSRDPSSSLYNEQFF. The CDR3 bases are TGTGCCACCAGCAGAGATCCCTCTAGCTCCCTCTACAATGAGCAGTTCTTC.

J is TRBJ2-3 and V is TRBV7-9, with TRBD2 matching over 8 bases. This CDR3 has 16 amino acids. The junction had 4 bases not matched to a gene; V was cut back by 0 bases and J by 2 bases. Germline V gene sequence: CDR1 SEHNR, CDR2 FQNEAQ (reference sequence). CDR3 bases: TGTGCCAGCAGCTTAGCGAGAGGACTAGCCACAGATACGCAGTATTTT. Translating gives CASSLARGLATDTQYF.

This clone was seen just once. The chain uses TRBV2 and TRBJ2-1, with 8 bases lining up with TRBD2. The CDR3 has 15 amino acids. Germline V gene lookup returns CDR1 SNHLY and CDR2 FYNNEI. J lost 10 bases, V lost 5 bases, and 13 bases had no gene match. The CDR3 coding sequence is TGTGCCAGCAGTTGGGACTTAAGCGGGGGAGGCGAGCAGTTCTTC. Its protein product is CASSWDLSGGGEQFF.

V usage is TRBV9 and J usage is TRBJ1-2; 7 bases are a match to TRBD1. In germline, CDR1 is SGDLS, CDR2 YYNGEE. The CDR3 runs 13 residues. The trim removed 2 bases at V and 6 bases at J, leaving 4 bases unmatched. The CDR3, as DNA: TGTGCCAGCAGCGTGCAGGGGACAGATGGCTACACCTTC. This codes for CASSVQGTDGYTF.

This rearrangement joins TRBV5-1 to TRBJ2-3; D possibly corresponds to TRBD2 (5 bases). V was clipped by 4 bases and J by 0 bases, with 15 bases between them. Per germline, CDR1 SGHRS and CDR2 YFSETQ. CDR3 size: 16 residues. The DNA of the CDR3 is TGCGCCAGCAGCACGGCCTCCAGCGGTAGCACAGATACGCAGTATTTT. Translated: CASSTASSGSTDTQYF.

The CDR3 protein is CASSLSAGLNSPLHF. The CDR3 nucleotides read TGTGCCAGCAGTTTATCTGCAGGATTGAATTCACCCCTCCACTTT. The V call is TRBV27, the J call TRBJ1-6; unclear D gene. Germline CDR1 MNHEY, CDR2 SMNVEV (reference sequence). The V end lost 0 bases, the J end lost 7 bases, and 10 bases lay between the germline ends. The length of the CDR3 is 15 residues.

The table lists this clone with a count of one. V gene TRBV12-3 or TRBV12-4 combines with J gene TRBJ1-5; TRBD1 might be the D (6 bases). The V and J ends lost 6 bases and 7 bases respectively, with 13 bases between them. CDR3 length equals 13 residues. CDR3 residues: CASSQNRVQPQHF. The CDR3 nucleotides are TGTGCCAGCAGCCAGAACAGGGTCCAGCCCCAGCATTTT.

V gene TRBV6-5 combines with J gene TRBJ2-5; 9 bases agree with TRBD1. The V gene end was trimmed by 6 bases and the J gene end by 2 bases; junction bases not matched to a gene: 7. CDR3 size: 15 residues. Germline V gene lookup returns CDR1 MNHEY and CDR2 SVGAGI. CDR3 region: CASRTHRGRQETQYF. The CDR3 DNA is TGTGCCAGCAGAACCCACAGGGGGCGTCAAGAGACCCAGTACTTC.

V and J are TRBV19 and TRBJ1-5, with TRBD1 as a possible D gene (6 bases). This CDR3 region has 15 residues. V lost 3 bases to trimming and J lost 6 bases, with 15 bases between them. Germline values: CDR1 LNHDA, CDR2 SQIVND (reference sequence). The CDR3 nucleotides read TGTGCCAGTAGTATTGGACAGCAGCTATCTCAGCCCCAGCATTTT. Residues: CASSIGQQLSQPQHF.

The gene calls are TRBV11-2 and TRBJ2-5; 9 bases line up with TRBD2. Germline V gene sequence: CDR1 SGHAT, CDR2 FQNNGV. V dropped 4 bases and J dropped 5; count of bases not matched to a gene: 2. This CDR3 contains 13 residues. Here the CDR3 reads CASSSGLAETQYF. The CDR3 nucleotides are TGTGCCAGCAGCTCCGGACTAGCGGAGACCCAGTACTTC.

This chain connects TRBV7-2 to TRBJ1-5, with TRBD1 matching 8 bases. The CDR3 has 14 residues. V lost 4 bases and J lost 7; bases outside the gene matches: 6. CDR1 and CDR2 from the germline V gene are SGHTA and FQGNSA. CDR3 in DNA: TGTGCCAGCAGCTCCGGACAGGGACCCCAGCCCCAGCATTTT. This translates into CASSSGQGPQPQHF.

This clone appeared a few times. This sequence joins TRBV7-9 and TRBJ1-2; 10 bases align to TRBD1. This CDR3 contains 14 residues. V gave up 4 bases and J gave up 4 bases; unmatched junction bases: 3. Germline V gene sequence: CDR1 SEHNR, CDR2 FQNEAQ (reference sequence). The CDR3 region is CASSSRDRGYGYTF. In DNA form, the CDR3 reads TGTGCCAGCAGCTCCCGGGACAGGGGCTATGGCTACACCTTC.

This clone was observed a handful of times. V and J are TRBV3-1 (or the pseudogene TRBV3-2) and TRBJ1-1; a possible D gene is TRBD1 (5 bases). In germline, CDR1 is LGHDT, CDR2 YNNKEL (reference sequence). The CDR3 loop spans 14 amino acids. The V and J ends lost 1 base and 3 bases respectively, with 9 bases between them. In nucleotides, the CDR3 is TGTGCCAGCAGCCAAGCGGGGGGGGACACTGAAGCTTTCTTT. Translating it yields CASSQAGGDTEAFF.

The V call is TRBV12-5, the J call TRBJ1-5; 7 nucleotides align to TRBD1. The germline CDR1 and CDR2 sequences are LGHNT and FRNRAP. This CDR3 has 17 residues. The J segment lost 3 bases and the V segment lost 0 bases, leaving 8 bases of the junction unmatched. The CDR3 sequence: CASGLVLNRGLNQPQHF. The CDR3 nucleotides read TGTGCTAGTGGTTTGGTACTAAACAGGGGCCTCAATCAGCCCCAGCATTTT.

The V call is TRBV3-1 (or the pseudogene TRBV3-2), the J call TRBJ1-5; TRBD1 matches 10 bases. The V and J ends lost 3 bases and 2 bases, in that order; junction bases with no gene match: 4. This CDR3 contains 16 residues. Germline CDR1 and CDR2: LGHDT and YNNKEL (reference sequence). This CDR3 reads CASSQGQGFGNQPQHF. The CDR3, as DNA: TGTGCCAGCAGCCAGGGACAGGGGTTTGGCAATCAGCCCCAGCATTTT.